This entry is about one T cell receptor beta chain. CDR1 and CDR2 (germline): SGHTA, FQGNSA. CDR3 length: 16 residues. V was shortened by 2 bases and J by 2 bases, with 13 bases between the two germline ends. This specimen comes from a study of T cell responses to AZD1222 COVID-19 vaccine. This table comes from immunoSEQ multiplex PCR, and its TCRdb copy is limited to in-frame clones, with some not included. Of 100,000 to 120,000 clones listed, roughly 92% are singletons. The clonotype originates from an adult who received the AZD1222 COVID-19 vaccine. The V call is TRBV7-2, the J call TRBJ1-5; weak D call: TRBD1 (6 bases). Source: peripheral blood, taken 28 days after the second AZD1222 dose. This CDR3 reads CASSLYYREGNQPQHF. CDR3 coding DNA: TGTGCCAGCAGCTTATATTACAGGGAAGGCAATCAGCCCCAGCATTTT.